The 28 T cell receptor beta chains below come from one sample, sequenced in a study of Ad26.COV2.S vaccination and SARS-CoV-2 variants. Noted treatment: around 19 received Ad26.COV2.S at low or high dose, single or two shots; about 5 received placebo; per-sample allocation not given. Sampling occurred on day 63 after the first vaccine or placebo injection. TCRdb's table, derived via immunoSEQ multiplex PCR, lists solely in-frame clones and lacks some. The data show about 400,000 clones, around 92% seen once. Sequences were derived from peripheral blood, sampled in a trial of Ad26.COV2.S vaccine versus placebo. All receptors come from a person between 18 and 59 years old who received the Ad26.COV2.S COVID-19 vaccine or a placebo.

V usage is TRBV6-5 and J usage is TRBJ1-1; tentative D call: TRBD1 (5 bases). V lost 5 bases, J lost 11 bases, and 15 bases lay in between. There are 12 residues in the CDR3. From germline, CDR1 is MNHEY and CDR2 SVGAGI. The CDR3 reads CASSPSGPKAFF. The CDR3 DNA reads TGTGCCAGCAGTCCCTCGGGACCTAAGGCTTTCTTT.

A note on this clone: A read error may account for a junction end that differs from germline. The chain is built from TRBV13 and TRBJ2-7; D perhaps matches TRBD1 (5 bases). Germline assignment: CDR1 PRHDT and CDR2 FYEKMQ (reference sequence). The CDR3 sequence is 13 residues long. This CDR3 is CASSLGRGGVAHF. CDR3 sequence (DNA): TGTGCCAGCAGCTTAGGAAGGGGCGGTGTCGCGCACTTC.

This sequence joins TRBV5-6 and TRBJ1-2; no clear D gene. Germline V gives CDR1 SGHDT, CDR2 YYEEEE. V lost 1 base to trimming and J lost 3 bases, with 7 bases between them. The CDR3 is made up of 13 amino acids. In DNA form, the CDR3 reads TGTGCCAGCAGCTTGCCTCTGGACTATGGCTACACCTTC. Encoded protein: CASSLPLDYGYTF. The full variable domain, completed using reference TRBV5-6 and TRBJ1-2, is DAGVTQSPTHLIKTRGQQVTLRCSPKSGHDTVSWYQQALGQGPQFIFQYYEEEERQRGNFPDRFSGHQFPNYSSELNVNALLLGDSALYLCASSLPLDYGYTFGSGTRLTVV.

With regard to this clone: Distinct nucleotide sequences in the sample also encode this CDR3. This chain links TRBV12-3 or TRBV12-4 with TRBJ1-2; D is uncertain. This CDR3 has 12 residues. The V and J ends lost 7 bases and 5 bases respectively, with 11 bases between them. CDR3 nucleotide sequence: TGTGCCAGCACACCCGACCGATATGGCTACACCTTC. It specifies CASTPDRYGYTF.

In DNA, the CDR3 is TGTGCCAGCTCAACGGTAGCGGGGGCGAAGTACACAGATACGCAGTATTTT. Translation gives CASSTVAGAKYTDTQYF. The chain couples TRBV18 to TRBJ2-3; the match to TRBD2 covers 9 bases. Germline V CDR1 and CDR2: KGHSH, LQKENI. V was clipped by 5 bases and J by 2 bases; unmatched bases: 11. The CDR3 is 17 amino acids.

This rearrangement joins TRBV27 to TRBJ1-2; possible D gene TRBD1, 5 bases. The CDR3 runs 14 residues. The V gene lost 5 bases and the J gene lost 2 bases, with 12 bases spanning the gap. Germline V gene sequence: CDR1 MNHEY, CDR2 SMNVEV (reference sequence). The CDR3 reads CASSGTEANYGYTF. CDR3 bases: TGTGCCAGCAGTGGGACGGAGGCGAACTATGGCTACACCTTC.

This clone has just a few counts. Here the CDR3 DNA reads TGTGCCAGCAGCCGAGGGACTAGCGGGGGGACCTCCTACGAGCAGTACTTC. Its protein product is CASSRGTSGGTSYEQYF. The chain is built from TRBV7-9 and TRBJ2-7, with 15 positions matching TRBD2. Per the germline V gene, CDR1 is SEHNR and CDR2 is FQNEAQ (reference sequence). Germline trimming cut 5 bases from V and 0 bases from J; bases unmatched to any gene: 5. The CDR3 consists of 17 residues.

This clone was seen only once. V is TRBV15 and J is TRBJ2-7; 9 nucleotides agree with TRBD2. The junction had 6 bases not matched to a gene; V was cut back by 1 base and J by 5 bases. The CDR3 is 15 residues long. Per the germline V gene, CDR1 is LNHNV and CDR2 is YYDKDF (reference sequence). CDR3 in DNA: TGTGCCACCAGCAGAGGCGGGGGGGCGAACGACGAGCAGTACTTC. Amino acid sequence: CATSRGGGANDEQYF.

This clone appeared a single time. The chain is built from TRBV7-9 and TRBJ2-7, with no clear D. V lost 1 base to trimming and J lost 2 bases, with 9 bases between them. This CDR3 has 14 amino acids. Per germline, CDR1 SEHNR and CDR2 FQNEAQ (reference sequence). The CDR3 DNA sequence: TGTGCCAGCAGCTTAGTAAGGACCCCCTACGAGCAGTACTTC. Protein: CASSLVRTPYEQYF.

Notes on this clone: Its ends do not fully match the called genes, so a read error is possible. The chain employs TRBV6-2 or TRBV6-3 and TRBJ1-2; D is unresolved. Germline CDR1 and CDR2: MNHEY and SVGEGT. CDR3 length: 20 amino acids. Here the CDR3 DNA reads TGTGCCAGCAGTAACTCCGGGAGCTCCGAAGTCGTGAGGATGCACTATGGCTACACCTTC. This codes for CASSNSGSSEVVRMHYGYTF.

The chain couples TRBV10-3 to TRBJ2-5; TRBD2 is a possible D gene (7 bases). The CDR3 spans 14 residues. The germline gives CDR1 ENHRY, CDR2 SYGVKD. V was pared by 5 bases and J by 2 bases, with 12 bases between. DNA of the CDR3: TGTGCCATCAGTCATGGGGGGGCGCAAGAGACCCAGTACTTC. Translated, it gives CAISHGGAQETQYF.

The CDR3 region has the DNA TGCAGCGTTCTTGAGGGAGCCTACGAGCAGTACTTC. It yields the protein CSVLEGAYEQYF. V and J are TRBV29-1 and TRBJ2-7, with a possible D match to TRBD2 (5 bases). Germline assignment: CDR1 SQVTM and CDR2 ANQGSEA. The ends were cut back, 5 bases at V and 2 bases at J, with 10 bases in the middle. This CDR3 comprises 12 residues.

The genes are TRBV30 and TRBJ2-3; 10 bases fit TRBD2. Germline CDR1 reads GTSNPN; CDR2 reads SVGIG (reference sequence). With V trimmed by 3 bases and J by 1 base, 4 bases remained unmatched. This CDR3 is built from 15 residues. The CDR3, as DNA: TGTGCCTGGAGCGCGGGGACTAGCGGCACAGATACGCAGTATTTT. Its protein is CAWSAGTSGTDTQYF.

V usage is TRBV19 and J usage is TRBJ1-5; 7 bases align to TRBD1. V lost 4 bases to trimming and J lost 9 bases; unmatched junction nucleotides: 9. The CDR3 sequence is 14 residues long. Looked up from germline, CDR1 is LNHDA and CDR2 is SQIVND (reference sequence). The CDR3, as DNA: TGTGCCAGTAGTACAGACAGGGCGGGAGGGCCCCAGCATTTT. Encoded protein: CASSTDRAGGPQHF. Full variable domain (remainder filled in from reference TRBV19 and TRBJ1-5): DGGITQSPKYLFRKEGQNVTLSCEQNLNHDAMYWYRQDPGQGLRLIYYSQIVNDFQKGDIAEGYSVSREKKESFPLTVTSAQKNPTAFYLCASSTDRAGGPQHFGDGTRLSIL.

The V and J genes are TRBV27 and TRBJ1-4; possible D gene TRBD1, 5 bases. From germline, CDR1 is MNHEY and CDR2 SMNVEV (reference sequence). The CDR3 totals 17 residues. Trimming cost V 2 bases and J 0 bases, with 13 bases left between them. CDR3 nucleotides: TGTGCCAGCAGTTTAAGCTCAGGGCGTGCAACTAATGAAAAACTGTTTTTT. The encoded protein is CASSLSSGRATNEKLFF.

The chain has TRBV28 and TRBJ2-5; TRBD1 matches 8 bases. Germline CDR1 MDHEN, CDR2 SYDVKM. The CDR3 extends over 15 amino acids. Trimming removed 6 bases from V and 1 base from J; junction bases left unmatched: 7. The CDR3 sequence is CASSSLDRGQETQYF. The CDR3 DNA reads as TGTGCCAGCAGCAGCCTCGACAGGGGCCAAGAGACCCAGTACTTC.

V gene TRBV11-3 combines with J gene TRBJ2-5, with a tentative D call TRBD2 (5 bases). Looked up from germline, CDR1 is SGHNT and CDR2 is YENEEA. The V gene lost 5 bases and the J gene lost 5 bases, with 9 bases spanning the gap. The CDR3 has 12 residues. This CDR3 is CASSPTGETQYF. DNA of the CDR3: TGTGCCAGCAGCCCCACGGGGGAGACCCAGTACTTC.

J is TRBJ1-2 and V is TRBV7-2; D uncertain. Germline V CDR1 and CDR2: SGHTA, FQGNSA. V was clipped by 4 bases and J by 5 bases, with 14 bases between them. The CDR3 has 14 residues. CDR3 loop: CASSSGIPGYGYTF. CDR3 nucleotides: TGTGCCAGCAGCTCCGGGATCCCGGGGTATGGCTACACCTTC.

The chain carries TRBV6-6 and TRBJ2-5; the D gene could be TRBD1 or TRBD2 (5 bases each). V was shortened by 0 bases and J by 4 bases, with 15 bases between the two germline ends. The CDR3 has 16 residues. CDR1 is MNHNY, CDR2 SVGAGI, per germline (reference sequence). Here the CDR3 reads CASSYSIGGIAETQYF. In DNA form, the CDR3 reads TGTGCCAGCAGTTACTCGATTGGGGGAATAGCAGAGACCCAGTACTTC.

V and J are TRBV6-6 and TRBJ1-2, with D uncertain. The CDR3 is made up of 15 amino acids. Germline CDR1 reads MNHNY; CDR2 reads SVGAGI (reference sequence). V lost 2 bases, J lost 7 bases, and 17 bases lay in between. The CDR3 region has the DNA TGTGCCAGCAGTTACGTACAGTATTACGGGAGTGGCTACACCTTC. This encodes CASSYVQYYGSGYTF.

The chain couples TRBV6-9 to TRBJ1-6; tentatively, D is TRBD1 (5 bases). This CDR3 spans 13 amino acids. Germline V gene data show CDR1 as MNHGY and CDR2 as SVAAGI. The ends were cut back, 8 bases at V and 6 bases at J, with 11 bases in the middle. The DNA of the CDR3 is TGTGCCAGCCAAGACAGAGCTAATTCACCCCTCCACTTT. It translates to CASQDRANSPLHF.

This chain links TRBV30 with TRBJ1-1; D unresolved. CDR1 and CDR2 (germline): GTSNPN, SVGIG (reference sequence). Trimming removed 7 bases from V and 0 bases from J, with 9 bases in between. The CDR3 length is 12 residues. This CDR3 is CAFGQMNTEAFF. The CDR3 bases are TGTGCCTTCGGGCAGATGAACACTGAAGCTTTCTTT.

The rearrangement links TRBV6-2 or TRBV6-3 to TRBJ2-7; tentative D call: TRBD1 (5 bases). The CDR3 contains 13 residues. Trimming shortened V by 5 bases and J by 2 bases, and 10 bases separated the two germline ends. From germline, CDR1 is MNHEY and CDR2 SVGEGT. As DNA, the CDR3 is TGTGCCAGCAGTCCCCAGGGTCCCTACGAGCAGTACTTC. Its protein product is CASSPQGPYEQYF.

The genes are TRBV7-8 and TRBJ2-1; D is perhaps TRBD2 (5 bases). V lost 6 bases and J lost 1, with 16 bases in between. The CDR3 runs to 16 residues. Per the germline V gene, CDR1 is SGHVS and CDR2 is FQNEAQ. The CDR3 region is CASRMSRRGSYNEQFF. CDR3 sequence (DNA): TGTGCCAGCAGGATGAGTCGTCGGGGTTCCTACAATGAGCAGTTCTTC. Filled out from reference TRBV7-8 and TRBJ2-1, the complete variable domain reads GAGVSQSPRYKVAKRGQDVALRCDPISGHVSLFWYQQALGQGPEFLTYFQNEAQLDKSGLPSDRFFAERPEGSVSTLKIQRTQQEDSAVYLCASRMSRRGSYNEQFFGPGTRLTVL.

The rearrangement joins TRBV15 to TRBJ2-1; D is unresolved. The CDR3 covers 14 residues. The germline V and J ends were trimmed by 4 bases and 9 bases, with 16 bases remaining between them. From germline, CDR1 is LNHNV and CDR2 YYDKDF (reference sequence). In nucleotides, the CDR3 is TGTGCCACCAGCACGTCCTTCAATGCCCTTGAGCAGTTCTTC. This codes for CATSTSFNALEQFF.

J is TRBJ1-2 and V is TRBV19, with D hard to call. CDR3 length equals 15 residues. CDR1 is LNHDA, CDR2 SQIVND, per germline (reference sequence). V was cut by 4 bases and J by 0 bases, with 12 bases left in between. This CDR3 is CASSRKGRANYGYTF. CDR3 nucleotides: TGTGCCAGTAGTAGGAAGGGCAGAGCTAACTATGGCTACACCTTC.

This sequence joins TRBV13 and TRBJ1-3, with a possible D match to TRBD1 (5 bases). Germline lookup yields CDR1 PRHDT and CDR2 FYEKMQ (reference sequence). V gave up 3 bases and J gave up 8 bases, with 11 bases separating them. The CDR3 covers 13 residues. CDR3 DNA sequence: TGTGCCAGCAGCTTTTTCAGGGCTGACACCATATATTTT. Translation gives CASSFFRADTIYF.

The chain carries TRBV7-2 and TRBJ1-4, with 11 nucleotides matching TRBD1. V lost 4 bases, J lost 4 bases, and 2 bases stayed unmatched. The CDR3 length is 15 residues. Germline lookup yields CDR1 SGHTA and CDR2 FQGNSA. For the CDR3, the DNA is TGTGCCAGCAGCTCCGGGACAGGGGGTAATGAAAAACTGTTTTTT. Encoded protein: CASSSGTGGNEKLFF.